This section outlines one T cell receptor beta chain sequence together with its context. Its antigen remains unknown. Measured with immunoSEQ multiplex PCR; TCRdb has only the in-frame clones, and not every one. The repertoire includes around 140,000 clones, 89% of them detected once, and around 1.5% sits in the top ten. The junction had 7 bases not matched to a gene; V was cut back by 0 bases and J by 5 bases. The germline gives CDR1 SGDLS, CDR2 YYNGEE. This CDR3 spans 16 amino acids. This sample was taken from a study of T cells in localized non-small cell lung cancer. Study-wide results and limits: The appearance of a median approximately 60 of the top 100 tumor clones was seen in adjacent lung. Those with higher blood T cell density had longer overall survival.

Here the sequenced sample was peripheral blood, taken before any cancer treatment. The source of this sequence is a female donor at least 60 years old with stage I lung adenocarcinoma. The genes are TRBV9 and TRBJ1-3; 8 bases agree with TRBD1. The DNA of the CDR3 is TGTGCCAGCAGCGTAGCTCGGACAGGGCCAAGAAACACCATATATTTT. Protein product: CASSVARTGPRNTIYF.